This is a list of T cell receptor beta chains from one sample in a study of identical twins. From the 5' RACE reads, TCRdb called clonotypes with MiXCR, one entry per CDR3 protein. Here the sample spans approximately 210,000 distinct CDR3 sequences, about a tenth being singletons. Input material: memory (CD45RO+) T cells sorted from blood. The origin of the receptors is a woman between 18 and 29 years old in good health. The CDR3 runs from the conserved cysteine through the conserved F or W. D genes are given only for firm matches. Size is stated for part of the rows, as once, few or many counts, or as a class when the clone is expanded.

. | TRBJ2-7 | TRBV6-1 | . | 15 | CASSDTGGGTYEQYF | TGTGCCAGCAGTGATACCGGAGGGGGCACTTACGAGCAGTACTTC
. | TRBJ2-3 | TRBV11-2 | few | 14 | CASSSKTATDTQYF | TGTGCCAGCAGCTCCAAGACAGCCACAGATACGCAGTATTTT
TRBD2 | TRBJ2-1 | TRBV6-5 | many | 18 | CASSSTVSGVSSYNEQFF | TGTGCCAGCAGTTCTACAGTTAGCGGGGTTAGCTCCTACAATGAGCAGTTCTTC
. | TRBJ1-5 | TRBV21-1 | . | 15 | CASSSDRDNNQPQHF | TGTGCCAGCAGCTCGGACAGGGATAACAATCAGCCCCAGCATTTT
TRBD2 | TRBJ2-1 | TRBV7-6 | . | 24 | CASSFSRPFEREGDIWSSYNEQFF | TGTGCCAGCAGCTTTAGCCGACCTTTCGAGCGGGAGGGCGATATTTGGAGCTCCTACAATGAGCAGTTCTTC
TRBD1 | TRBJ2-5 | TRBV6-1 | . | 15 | CASRVGTGFQETQYF | TGTGCCAGCAGGGTCGGGACAGGGTTCCAAGAGACCCAGTACTTC
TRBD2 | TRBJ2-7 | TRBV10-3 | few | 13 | CATKTSDNYEQYF | TGTGCCACAAAAACTAGCGACAACTACGAGCAGTACTTC
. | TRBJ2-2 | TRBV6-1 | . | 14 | CASRRGDNTGELFF | TGTGCCAGCAGACGCGGGGATAACACCGGGGAGCTGTTTTTT
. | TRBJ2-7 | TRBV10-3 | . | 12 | CAISLGTYEQYF | TGTGCCATCAGCTTGGGAACCTACGAGCAGTACTTC
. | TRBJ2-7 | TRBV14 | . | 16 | CASSHYYGTAAYEQYF | TGTGCCAGCAGCCATTACTACGGGACTGCTGCCTACGAGCAGTACTTC
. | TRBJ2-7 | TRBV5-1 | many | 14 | CASKSSTTVNEQYF | TGCGCCAGCAAAAGTTCAACTACGGTCAACGAGCAGTACTTC
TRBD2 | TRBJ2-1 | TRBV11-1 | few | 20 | CASSRKGLAGQRGSYNEQFF | TGTGCCAGCAGCAGAAAGGGACTAGCGGGACAACGGGGCTCCTACAATGAGCAGTTCTTC
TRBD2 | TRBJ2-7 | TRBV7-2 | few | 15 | CASSLTSGSNYEQYF | TGTGCCAGCAGCTTGACTAGCGGGAGTAATTACGAGCAGTACTTC
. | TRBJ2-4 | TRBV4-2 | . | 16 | CASSQVLLLAKNIQYF | TGTGCCAGCAGCCAAGTCCTCTTACTAGCCAAAAACATTCAGTACTTC
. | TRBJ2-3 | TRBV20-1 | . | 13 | CSAPRAGADTQYF | TGCAGTGCCCCTCGGGCGGGGGCGGATACGCAGTATTTT
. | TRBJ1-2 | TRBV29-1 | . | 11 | CSVGQSYGYTF | TGCAGCGTAGGACAATCCTATGGCTACACCTTC
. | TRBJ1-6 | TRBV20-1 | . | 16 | CSARVPGGSYNSPLHF | TGCAGTGCTAGAGTGCCGGGTGGCTCCTATAATTCACCCCTCCACTTT
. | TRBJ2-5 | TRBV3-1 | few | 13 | CASNSGNQETQYF | TGTGCCAGTAATAGCGGAAATCAAGAGACCCAGTACTTC
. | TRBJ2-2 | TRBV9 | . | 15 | CASSVAPQNRGELFF | TGTGCCAGCAGCGTAGCTCCACAAAACCGCGGGGAGCTGTTTTTT
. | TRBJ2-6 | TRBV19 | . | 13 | CASNPSGANVLTF | TGTGCCAGTAATCCCTCTGGGGCCAACGTCCTGACTTTC
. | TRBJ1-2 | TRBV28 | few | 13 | CASSSTLLHGYTF | TGTGCCAGCAGTTCCACCCTCCTCCACGGCTACACCTTC
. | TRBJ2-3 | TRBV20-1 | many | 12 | CSGQARTDTQYF | TGCAGTGGGCAAGCTAGAACAGATACGCAGTATTTT
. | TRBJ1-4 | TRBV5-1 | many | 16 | CASSLGQGRANEKLFF | TGCGCCAGCAGCTTGGGGCAGGGTAGGGCTAATGAAAAACTGTTTTTT
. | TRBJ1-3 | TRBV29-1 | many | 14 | CSVEDPASGNTIYF | TGCAGCGTTGAAGATCCAGCCTCTGGAAACACCATATATTTT
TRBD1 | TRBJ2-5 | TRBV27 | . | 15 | CASRSEQGAGETQYF | TGTGCCAGCCGGTCCGAACAGGGGGCCGGGGAGACCCAGTACTTC
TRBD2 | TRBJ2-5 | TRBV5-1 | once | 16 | CASSYYPFTGGETQYF | TGCGCTAGCAGCTACTACCCGTTTACGGGAGGAGAGACCCAGTACTTC
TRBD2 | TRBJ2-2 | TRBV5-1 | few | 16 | CASSSITSGGAGELFF | TGCGCCAGCAGCTCCATAACTAGCGGGGGGGCCGGGGAGCTGTTTTTT
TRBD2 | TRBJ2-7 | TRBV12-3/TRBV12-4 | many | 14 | CASSPAGGGYEQYF | TGTGCCAGCAGCCCAGCGGGAGGGGGCTACGAGCAGTACTTC
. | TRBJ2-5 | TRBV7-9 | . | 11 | CASSLAGGPTF | TGTGCCAGCAGCTTAGCGGGGGGACCCACCTTC
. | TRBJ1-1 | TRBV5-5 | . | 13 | CASMVGPHTEAFF | TGTGCCAGCATGGTGGGTCCACACACTGAAGCTTTCTTT
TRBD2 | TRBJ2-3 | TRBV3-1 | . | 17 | CASSPDLGREGQDTQYF | TGTGCCAGCAGCCCAGATTTGGGGCGGGAGGGCCAAGATACGCAGTATTTT
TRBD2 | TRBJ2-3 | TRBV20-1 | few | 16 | CSARDRTSGGSDTQYF | TGCAGTGCTAGAGATCGGACTAGCGGGGGTTCAGATACGCAGTATTTT
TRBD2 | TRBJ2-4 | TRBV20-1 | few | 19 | CSAKWTGLAGALAKNIQYF | TGCAGTGCTAAGTGGACCGGACTAGCGGGGGCCCTAGCCAAAAACATTCAGTACTTC
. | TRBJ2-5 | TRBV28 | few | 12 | CASSSVVETQYF | TGTGCCAGCAGTTCAGTTGTGGAGACCCAGTACTTC
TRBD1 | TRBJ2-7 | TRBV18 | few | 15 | CASSPKTGVRNEQYF | TGTGCCAGCTCACCTAAGACAGGGGTCCGAAACGAGCAGTACTTC
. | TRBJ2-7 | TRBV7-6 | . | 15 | CASSLSPVLSPEQYF | TGTGCCAGCAGCTTGTCCCCCGTGCTTAGCCCCGAGCAGTACTTC
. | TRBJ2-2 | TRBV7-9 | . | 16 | CASSLESRGDTGELFF | TGTGCCAGCAGCTTAGAGAGCCGGGGTGACACCGGGGAGCTGTTTTTT
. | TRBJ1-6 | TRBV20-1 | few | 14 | CSARVGPGNSPLHF | TGCAGTGCTAGAGTGGGACCCGGGAATTCACCCCTCCACTTT
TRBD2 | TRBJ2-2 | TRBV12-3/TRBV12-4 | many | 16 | CASRTRGGANTGELFF | TGTGCCAGCAGAACCCGGGGGGGGGCGAACACCGGGGAGCTGTTTTTT
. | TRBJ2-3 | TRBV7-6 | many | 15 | CASSLGSVRVDTQYF | TGTGCCAGCAGCTTAGGGAGTGTTAGGGTAGATACGCAGTATTTT
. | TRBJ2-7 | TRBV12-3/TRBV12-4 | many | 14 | CASSTRELLYEQYF | TGTGCCAGCTCAACCCGGGAACTGTTATACGAGCAGTACTTC
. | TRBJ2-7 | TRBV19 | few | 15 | CASNPIPLRGGEQYF | TGTGCCAGTAACCCCATACCCCTCAGGGGAGGCGAGCAGTACTTC
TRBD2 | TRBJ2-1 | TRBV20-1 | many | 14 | CSAVPGGPAYEQFF | TGCAGTGCCGTTCCGGGGGGGCCCGCGTATGAGCAGTTCTTC
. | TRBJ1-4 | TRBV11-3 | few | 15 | CASSLRSAGLEKLFF | TGTGCCAGCAGCTTACGGTCTGCCGGGCTTGAAAAACTGTTTTTT